The rows below give T cell receptor beta chains drawn from one sample of a study of esophageal squamous cell carcinoma under preoperative chemotherapy. TCRdb re-analysed the PCR reads in MiXCR, keeping a single row per CDR3 protein. The data show tens of thousands of distinct CDR3 sequences, roughly 48% seen once. This material was obtained from a patient given preoperative chemotherapy. All receptors come from a human donor with esophageal squamous cell carcinoma. The donor label of this sample is uncertain. Each CDR3 is given with its conserved first and last residue. The order of the fields is V gene, D gene, J gene, clone size, CDR3 protein, CDR3 DNA. D genes are given only for firm matches. A clone size is listed for some rows: how often the clone was seen (once, few, many), or a class if it is expanded.

>TRBV7-2|TRBD2|TRBJ2-5|.
CASSLARVGGEQYF
TGTGCCAGCAGCTTAGCCAGGGTCGGGGGGGAGCAGTACTTC
>TRBV7-9|TRBD2|TRBJ2-3|.
CASSPGLADTDTQYF
TGTGCCAGCAGCCCTGGACTAGCGGACACAGATACGCAGTATTTT
>TRBV12-3/TRBV12-4|.|TRBJ2-1|once
CASSPPGSEQFF
TGTGCCAGCAGTCCGCCCGGCTCTGAGCAGTTCTTC
>TRBV6-1|TRBD2|TRBJ2-5|many
CASSSGTSGSVRETQYF
TGTGCCAGCAGCTCCGGGACTAGCGGGAGCGTTAGGGAGACCCAGTACTTC
>TRBV7-2|TRBD2|TRBJ2-5|.
CACAGAGGGAQETQYF
TGTGCCTGCGCCGGAGCGGGGGGGGGGGCCCAAGAGACCCAGTACTTC
>TRBV6-1|.|TRBJ2-3|once
CASRTGSTRNTQYF
TGTGCCAGCAGGACGGGCAGCACCAGGAATACGCAGTATTTC
>TRBV27|TRBD2|TRBJ2-1|many
CASRISSGLYNEQFF
TGTGCCAGCAGGATATCTAGCGGCCTATACAATGAGCAGTTCTTC
>TRBV7-2|.|TRBJ2-7|.
CASSPGAGGWEPDTQYF
TGTGCCAGCAGCCCGGGGGCCGGAGGATGGGAGCCAGATACGCAGTACTTC
>TRBV9|TRBD1|TRBJ2-7|.
CASSVGMGQGVYEQYF
TGTGCCAGCAGCGTAGGGATGGGACAGGGGGTCTACGAGCAGTACTTC
>TRBV6-5|.|TRBJ1-3|.
CASSYGNTIYF
TGTGCCAGCAGTTATGGAAACACCATATATTTT
>TRBV7-6|.|TRBJ2-1|.
CASSITGRGEQFF
TGTGCCAGCAGCATTACAGGGAGGGGTGAGCAGTTCTTC
>TRBV7-6|.|TRBJ2-1|medium-sized
CASSLGNYNEQFF
TGTGCCAGCAGCTTGGGCAACTACAATGAGCAGTTCTTC
>TRBV10-3|TRBD2|TRBJ2-2|.
CAISETSGSQAGKLYF
TGTGCCATCAGTGAAACTAGCGGGAGTCAGGCCGGGAAGCTGTATTTT
>TRBV12-3/TRBV12-4|.|TRBJ2-6|.
CASSLTRGAGANVLTF
TGTGCCAGCAGTTTAACCAGGGGGGCTGGGGCCAACGTCCTGACTTTC
>TRBV12-3/TRBV12-4|TRBD1|TRBJ1-6|many
CASSDSGQGGSPLHF
TGTGCCAGCAGTGATTCGGGACAGGGCGGCTCACCCCTCCACTTT
>TRBV6-5|TRBD1|TRBJ2-6|.
CASSYRNRGAGANVLTF
TGTGCCAGCAGTTACAGAAACAGGGGGGCGGGGGCCAACGTCCTGACTTTC
>TRBV10-1|TRBD1|TRBJ1-2|few
CASSDLQGTVTF
TGCGCCAGCAGCGACCTACAGGGGACAGTTACCTTC
>TRBV7-2|TRBD1|TRBJ2-3|.
CASSFGTGNTETQYF
TGTGCCAGCAGCTTTGGGACAGGGAACACCGAGACGCAGTATTTT
>TRBV5-4|.|TRBJ2-1|.
CASSSKDRASYEQFF
TGTGCCAGCAGCTCCAAGGACCGAGCCTCCTACGAGCAGTTCTTC
>TRBV7-9|TRBD1|TRBJ1-2|.
CASSPGTGGNGYTF
TGTGCCAGCAGCCCTGGGACAGGGGGAAACGGCTACACCTTC
>TRBV7-8|.|TRBJ2-3|.
CASSLEAGLSTDTQYF
TGTGCCAGCAGCTTAGAGGCGGGCCTTAGCACAGATACGCAGTATTTT
>TRBV6-4|.|TRBJ2-1|.
CASSFDRRGTQFF
TGTGCCAGCAGCTTCGACAGGAGAGGGACCCAGTTCTTC
>TRBV20-1|.|TRBJ2-7|few
CSARDLASYEQYF
TGCAGTGCTAGAGATCTAGCATCCTACGAGCAGTACTTC
>TRBV7-3|.|TRBJ2-4|.
CASSLTSGTDMQYF
TGTGCCAGCAGCTTAACTAGCGGGACAGATATGCAGTACTTT
>TRBV19|.|TRBJ1-6|once
CASSISRNSPLHF
TGTGCCAGTAGTATTAGTAGAAATTCACCCCTCCACTTT
>TRBV12-3/TRBV12-4|TRBD1|TRBJ2-1|few
CASMRGLSYNEQFF
TGTGCCAGCATGAGGGGGCTTTCGTACAATGAGCAGTTCTTC
>TRBV7-2|TRBD2|TRBJ2-5|.
CASGGGGGGGTQYF
TGTGCCAGCGGCGGGGGGGGGGGGGGGGGGACCCAGTACTTC
>TRBV7-6|.|TRBJ2-4|.
CARGLGVADQETQYF
TGTGCCAGGGGCTTGGGTGTGGCCGACCAAGAGACTCAGTACTTC
>TRBV7-6|.|TRBJ2-3|.
CAGKGGADQETQYF
TGTGCGGGCAAGGGGGGGGCCGACCAAGAGACGCAGTACTTT
>TRBV7-2|.|TRBJ2-3|.
CASSAPGRRGKDTQYF
TGTGCCAGCAGCGCCCCGGGGCGGAGAGGCAAAGATACGCAGTATTTC
>TRBV6-5|TRBD2|TRBJ2-1|.
CASSYTSGKRGGDEQFF
TGTGCCAGCAGTTACACTAGCGGGAAAAGGGGTGGGGACGAGCAGTTCTTC
>TRBV11-3|TRBD2|TRBJ2-1|.
CASSLLRPGTSVHNEQFF
TGTGCCAGCAGCCTTCTCCGGCCCGGGACTAGCGTTCACAATGAGCAGTTCTTC
>TRBV7-2|TRBD2|TRBJ2-4|.
CASRVPGGRAKNTQYF
TGTGCCAGCCGCGTACCGGGGGGGAGAGCCAAAAACACGCAGTACTTC
>TRBV7-3|TRBD1|TRBJ2-3|.
CASSATGASDKETQYF
TGTGCCAGCAGCGCCACAGGGGCCTCAGATAAGGAGACGCAGTATTTT
>TRBV6-2/TRBV6-3|.|TRBJ2-7|many
CASSYLGNEQYF
TGTGCCAGCAGTTACCTTGGGAATGAGCAGTACTTC
>TRBV7-2|TRBD2|TRBJ2-4|.
CASGVAGGRAKDTQYF
TGTGCCAGCGGGGTGGCGGGGGGCCGGGCCAAAGACACCCAGTACTTC
>TRBV7-9|.|TRBJ2-5|.
CASRTSGGQETQYF
TGTGCCAGCAGAACCTCAGGGGGGCAAGAGACCCAGTACTTC
>TRBV27|TRBD2|TRBJ2-7|many
CASSFGTSWYEQYF
TGTGCCAGCAGTTTCGGGACTAGCTGGTACGAGCAGTACTTC
>TRBV5-1|.|TRBJ2-3|once
CAISLLSAKNMQYF
TGCGCCATCAGCTTGCTGTCGGCGAAAAACATGCAGTACTTT
>TRBV5-4|TRBD2|TRBJ2-3|many
CASSLEGGLESDTQYF
TGTGCCAGCAGCTTGGAAGGAGGACTAGAATCAGATACGCAGTATTTT
>TRBV6-1|.|TRBJ2-7|medium-sized
CASSEGTRTAGEQYF
TGTGCCAGCAGTGAGGGGACACGGACAGCTGGCGAGCAGTACTTC
>TRBV7-6|.|TRBJ2-4|once
CARSLDAAIGGRAKNIQYF
TGTGCCAGGAGCTTGGATGCGGCCATCGGGGGCCGAGCCAAAAACATTCAGTACTTC
>TRBV7-6|.|TRBJ2-5|.
CASSLDPGIGGRAQETQYF
TGTGCCAGCAGCTTGGATCCGGGCATCGGCGGGCGTGCCCAAGAGACCCAGTACTTC
>TRBV7-2|.|TRBJ2-2|.
CASSSNRLAVSTGELYF
TGTGCCAGCAGCTCGAACCGGCTGGCAGTGAGCACAGGTGAGCTGTATTTT
>TRBV5-4|TRBD2|TRBJ2-7|few
CASSFSSGATYEQYF
TGTGCCAGCAGCTTTTCGAGCGGGGCCACCTACGAGCAGTACTTC
>TRBV7-3|.|TRBJ2-1|many
CASSRGGGGSQETQFF
TGTGCCAGCAGCCGGGGTGGGGGCGGGAGCCAAGAGACCCAGTTCTTC
>TRBV7-8|.|TRBJ2-4|.
CASSAGGLFATDIQYF
TGTGCCAGCAGCGCCGGAGGGCTGTTTGCCACAGATATTCAGTACTTC
>TRBV7-9|.|TRBJ2-3|.
CASSQGGQAASTDTQYF
TGTGCCAGCAGTCAGGGTGGCCAGGCAGCGAGCACAGATACGCAGTATTTT
>TRBV7-6|.|TRBJ2-3|medium-sized
CASSLGRDTQYF
TGTGCCAGCAGCTTAGGGAGAGATACGCAGTATTTT
>TRBV12-3/TRBV12-4|.|TRBJ2-5|.
CACPSPGAKETQYF
TGTGCCTGTCCCTCCCCCGGGGCCAAAGAGACCCAGTACTTC
>TRBV7-8|TRBD2|TRBJ2-3|.
CASSPDDGLAGDTNTQYF
TGTGCCAGCAGCCCCGACGATGGACTAGCGGGTGACACAAATACTCAGTATTTC
>TRBV7-3|.|TRBJ2-1|few
CASSLSPAYNEQFF
TGTGCCAGCAGCTTATCCCCAGCCTACAATGAGCAGTTCTTC
>TRBV7-6|.|TRBJ2-5|once
CASSLAGWGEQETQYF
TGTGCCAGCAGCTTAGCTGGGTGGGGGGAGCAAGAGACCCAGTACTTC
>TRBV7-9|.|TRBJ2-3|.
CASSVSGLRAPNTQYF
TGTGCCAGCAGCGTCTCGGGGCTGCGAGCCCCAAATACGCAGTACTTT
>TRBV11-3|.|TRBJ2-7|many
CASSLPRTVSYEQYF
TGTGCCAGCAGCTTACCCCGGACAGTCTCCTACGAGCAGTACTTC
>TRBV7-2|TRBD2|TRBJ2-3|.
CASSEPRWLAGVAQYF
TGTGCCAGCAGTGAACCTAGGTGGCTAGCGGGAGTAGCGCAGTATTTT
>TRBV7-6|.|TRBJ2-5|.
CASSSTPWARRGATQFF
TGTGCCAGCAGCTCCACACCCTGGGCTAGGCGGGGAGCGACCCAGTTTTTC
>TRBV7-2|.|TRBJ2-4|.
CAGSAGRAQNIQYF
TGTGCGGGGAGCGCGGGACGAGCCCAAAACATTCAGTACTTC
>TRBV7-2|.|TRBJ2-3|.
CASSAGLAGRNPDTQYF
TGTGCCAGCAGCGCAGGGCTCGCGGGTCGTAACCCAGATACGCAGTATTTC